This is a list of T cell receptor beta chains from one sample in a study of T cells in Graves' hyperthyroidism and ophthalmopathy. TCRdb re-called the multiplex PCR reads through MiXCR, storing one row per CDR3 protein. The profile shows a few hundred thousand distinct CDR3 sequences, roughly 46% of them singletons. The sample consisted of peripheral blood or thyroid tissue (not recorded which). The source is a woman in her late teens or twenties with Graves' hyperthyroidism. Each CDR3 is given without its conserved first and last residue.

V	length	J	CDR3
TRBV20-1	10	TRBJ2-2	SVTTGYGELF
TRBV6-1	10	TRBJ1-2	ASSGQLYGYT
TRBV2	12	TRBJ1-6	ASSRDRAESPLH
TRBV5-1	15	TRBJ1-3	ASSLEGGGGSGNTIY
TRBV2	9	TRBJ1-2	PSSAGYGYT
TRBV27	11	TRBJ2-5	ASDPGREETQY
TRBV10-2	13	TRBJ1-1	ASSESAGFDTEAF
TRBV7-8	12	TRBJ1-1	ASSFLQGPPEAF
TRBV7-2	12	TRBJ2-2	ASSWTGNTGELF
TRBV15	12	TRBJ2-7	ATSNGRSSYEQY
TRBV7-9	12	TRBJ1-1	ASRFGRMNTEAF
TRBV7-9	14	TRBJ2-7	ASSEGTSGRIYEQY
TRBV25-1	12	TRBJ1-1	ASSGSARQGKAF
TRBV2	11	TRBJ2-5	ASASLPEETQY
TRBV6-1	13	TRBJ1-1	ASSGRTGLNTEAF
TRBV9	13	TRBJ2-3	ASSVVGKQTDTQY
TRBV7-2	14	TRBJ1-2	ASSSTRTGPNYGYT
TRBV10-3	12	TRBJ2-7	AISETSGAYEQY
TRBV7-6	12	TRBJ2-5	ASRPDRGQETQY
TRBV20-1	11	TRBJ2-7	SASQAFPYEQY